What follows are 29 T cell receptor beta chains derived from one specimen sequenced in a study of T cell responses to AZD1222 COVID-19 vaccine. Libraries were prepared by immunoSEQ multiplex PCR; TCRdb keeps only in-frame clonotypes and omits some of them. The sample includes roughly 120,000 clones, 85% to 90% of them seen just once. Material: peripheral blood, obtained 28 days after the second AZD1222 dose. All receptors come from an adult who received the AZD1222 COVID-19 vaccine.

This sequence joins TRBV9 and TRBJ2-2, with D possibly matching TRBD2 (7 bases). Trimming pared 5 bases from V and 4 bases from J, leaving 9 bases between. CDR1 is SGDLS and CDR2 is YYNGEE in the germline V gene. There are 13 residues in the CDR3. The CDR3 is CASSRGGTGELFF. The CDR3, as DNA: TGTGCCAGCAGTAGGGGGGGCACCGGGGAGCTGTTTTTT.

The chain is built from TRBV19 and TRBJ2-5; tentatively, D is TRBD2 (5 bases). CDR1 is LNHDA and CDR2 is SQIVND in the germline V gene (reference sequence). CDR3 length: 13 residues. The V and J ends lost 3 bases and 7 bases respectively, with 12 bases between them. The CDR3 loop is CASSIAGIGTQYF. The CDR3 coding sequence is TGTGCCAGTAGTATTGCGGGTATCGGGACCCAGTACTTC. Complete variable domain (other parts from reference TRBV19 and TRBJ2-5): DGGITQSPKYLFRKEGQNVTLSCEQNLNHDAMYWYRQDPGQGLRLIYYSQIVNDFQKGDIAEGYSVSREKKESFPLTVTSAQKNPTAFYLCASSIAGIGTQYFGPGTRLLVL.

The chain combines TRBV27 with TRBJ2-7; 9 bases map to TRBD1. Germline V gives CDR1 MNHEY, CDR2 SMNVEV (reference sequence). The CDR3 is made up of 14 amino acids. The ends lost 6 bases at V and 4 bases at J; junction bases unmatched: 7. CDR3 coding DNA: TGTGCCAGCAGACAAACAGGGGGCAAATACGAGCAGTACTTC. Protein: CASRQTGGKYEQYF.

The chain has TRBV6-2 or TRBV6-3 and TRBJ2-1; D is uncertain. Germline loops: CDR1 MNHEY, CDR2 SVGEGT. CDR3 size: 12 residues. Trimming stripped 2 bases from V and 6 bases from J, with 5 bases between. This chain's CDR3 is CASSYPGNEQFF. The CDR3 nucleotides are TGTGCCAGCAGTTACCCTGGCAATGAGCAGTTCTTC.

The chain couples TRBV28 to TRBJ2-5; tentatively, D is TRBD2 (6 bases). V shed 3 bases and J shed 7 bases, with 15 bases lying between them. The length of the CDR3 is 14 residues. Germline CDR1 and CDR2: MDHEN and SYDVKM. The chain's CDR3 is CASSFRLEYGTQYF. The CDR3 coding sequence is TGTGCCAGCAGTTTCCGACTAGAGTATGGGACCCAGTACTTC.

This chain uses TRBV21-1 with TRBJ1-3. TRBV21-1 is annotated as a pseudogene. The CDR3 totals 14 residues. The CDR3 sequence: CASSPPSSGNTIYF. CDR3 nucleotide sequence: TGTGCCAGCAGCCCACCGAGCTCTGGAAACACCATATATTTT.

This rearrangement joins TRBV29-1 to TRBJ1-2; possible D gene TRBD1, 5 bases. Germline loops: CDR1 SQVTM, CDR2 ANQGSEA. V lost 7 bases and J lost 1, with 16 bases in between. This CDR3 contains 14 residues. In DNA, the CDR3 is TGCAGCGCCTCGACAGCCCTCGGTAACTATGGCTACACCTTC. Translated, it gives CSASTALGNYGYTF.

The rearrangement links TRBV10-3 to TRBJ2-3, with D possibly TRBD2 on 5 matching bases. This CDR3 region has 15 residues. The germline V gene encodes CDR1 ENHRY and CDR2 SYGVKD. V lost 8 bases, J lost 0 bases, and 15 bases lay in between. CDR3 region: CAISFTLASTDTQYF. The CDR3 region has the DNA TGTGCCATCTCCTTCACGCTAGCAAGCACAGATACGCAGTATTTT.

The V gene is TRBV3-1 (or the pseudogene TRBV3-2), the J gene TRBJ2-1; maybe TRBD2 (6 bases). The CDR3 length is 16 residues. Trimming took 4 bases from V and 0 from J, leaving 13 bases between them. From germline, CDR1 is LGHDT and CDR2 YNNKEL (reference sequence). The CDR3: CASSLARGGSYNEQFF. The DNA of the CDR3 is TGTGCCAGCAGCCTTGCCCGGGGAGGCTCCTACAATGAGCAGTTCTTC.

This clone was seen a few times. The chain carries TRBV11-2 and TRBJ1-3; D remains unclear. V was cut by 5 bases and J by 3 bases, with 8 bases left in between. The V gene's germline CDR1 is SGHAT and CDR2 FQNNGV. CDR3 length: 13 residues. CDR3 DNA sequence: TGTGCCAGCAGCCCTTCTGTTGGAAACACCATATATTTT. The encoded protein is CASSPSVGNTIYF.

This clone occurred once. The V call is TRBV5-6, the J call TRBJ2-3, with 7 bases fitting TRBD1. Germline V gene data show CDR1 as SGHDT and CDR2 as YYEEEE. V shed 4 bases, J shed 0 bases, and the junction held 5 bases outside the gene matches. This CDR3 comprises 15 residues. CDR3 bases: TGTGCCAGCAGCGGGGACAGCCCCAGCACAGATACGCAGTATTTT. Translating it yields CASSGDSPSTDTQYF. Full variable domain (outside the CDR3, taken from reference TRBV5-6 and TRBJ2-3): DAGVTQSPTHLIKTRGQQVTLRCSPKSGHDTVSWYQQALGQGPQFIFQYYEEEERQRGNFPDRFSGHQFPNYSSELNVNALLLGDSALYLCASSGDSPSTDTQYFGPGTRLTVL.

The CDR3 sequence: CASSLRGGNEKLFF. The CDR3 bases are TGTGCCAGCAGCTTGAGAGGGGGGAATGAAAAACTGTTTTTT. The V and J genes are TRBV5-4 and TRBJ1-4; D is perhaps TRBD1 (6 bases). The CDR3 totals 14 residues. Germline CDR1 is SGHNT and CDR2 is YYREEE (reference sequence). Deletions cut 1 base from V and 5 bases from J, with 9 bases between.

J is TRBJ2-1 and V is TRBV6-5; possibly TRBD2 for D (5 bases). The germline V and J ends were trimmed by 0 bases and 11 bases, with 11 bases remaining between them. There are 13 residues in the CDR3. In germline, CDR1 is MNHEY, CDR2 SVGAGI. The CDR3 loop reads CASSYSRAAKQFF. The CDR3 DNA reads as TGTGCCAGCAGTTACTCGAGGGCAGCGAAGCAGTTCTTC.

This clone was detected once. The chain is built from TRBV9 and TRBJ1-2; D possibly corresponds to TRBD1 (6 bases). Trimming left V 3 bases short and J 1 base short, with 13 bases between. Germline V gene lookup returns CDR1 SGDLS and CDR2 YYNGEE. The CDR3 is 15 amino acids. Here the CDR3 reads CASSEGGQNNYGYTF. The CDR3 DNA sequence: TGTGCCAGCAGCGAGGGCGGACAGAATAACTATGGCTACACCTTC.

Concerning this clone itself: The sample carries other DNA sequences with the same CDR3. This chain connects TRBV7-3 to TRBJ2-1; D might be TRBD2 (6 bases). The germline gives CDR1 SGHTA, CDR2 FQGTGA. The CDR3 is made up of 14 amino acids. The V gene lost 5 bases and the J gene lost 1 base, with 9 bases spanning the gap. The CDR3 region has the DNA TGTGCCAGCAGCGAACTAGCTTCCTACAATGAGCAGTTCTTC. Its translation: CASSELASYNEQFF.

The V gene is TRBV24-1, the J gene TRBJ2-5; D might be TRBD1 (6 bases). Germline CDR1 and CDR2: KGHDR and SFDVKD. CDR3 length: 15 amino acids. V dropped 1 base and J dropped 5 bases, with 13 bases sitting between them. CDR3 protein: CATSDLTPRGETQYF. The CDR3 DNA sequence: TGTGCCACCAGTGATTTAACCCCTAGGGGGGAGACCCAGTACTTC.

The chain is built from TRBV6-5 and TRBJ1-1, with 7 bases matching TRBD1. The length of the CDR3 is 13 residues. Germline-derived CDR1 and CDR2 are MNHEY and SVGAGI. V lost 6 bases, J lost 10 bases, and 11 bases stayed unmatched. DNA of the CDR3: TGTGCCAGCAGACCCAACAGGGGTGATGGAGCTTTCTTT. It yields the protein CASRPNRGDGAFF.

The chain recombines TRBV5-1 with TRBJ2-1; perhaps TRBD2 as D (5 bases). The CDR3 totals 14 residues. Between the trimmed V and J ends, which lost 3 bases and 1 base, there was a span of 8 bases. Per germline, CDR1 SGHRS and CDR2 YFSETQ. The CDR3 bases are TGCGCCAGCAGCTACGGGGTATCCTACAATGAGCAGTTCTTC. Residues: CASSYGVSYNEQFF.

Written as DNA, the CDR3 is TGTGCCTGGAGTGTAGGACGGGGAAATTCACCCCTCCACTTT. Residues: CAWSVGRGNSPLHF. The V call is TRBV30, the J call TRBJ1-6; D unresolved. In germline, CDR1 is GTSNPN, CDR2 SVGIG (reference sequence). Trimming removed 0 bases from V and 7 bases from J, with 10 bases in between. This CDR3 is built from 14 residues.

The chain joins TRBV7-2 to TRBJ2-1; D gene unclear. Trimming took off 2 bases at V and 0 bases at J, with 8 bases between the two ends. The CDR3 totals 15 residues. The germline CDR1 and CDR2 sequences are SGHTA and FQGNSA. In nucleotides, the CDR3 is TGTGCCAGCAGCTTATTGGGTTTCTCCTACAATGAGCAGTTCTTC. Encoded protein: CASSLLGFSYNEQFF.

The CDR3 region is CASSFPAALNEKLFF. CDR3 DNA: TGTGCCAGCAGCTTTCCCGCAGCCCTGAATGAAAAACTGTTTTTT. This chain connects TRBV7-9 to TRBJ1-4, with unresolved D. Germline V gene lookup returns CDR1 SEHNR and CDR2 FQNEAQ (reference sequence). V gave up 3 bases and J gave up 5 bases, with 13 bases separating them. The CDR3 sequence is 15 residues long.

The table lists this clone with a count of one. The chain joins TRBV6-2 or TRBV6-3 to TRBJ2-7; D is uncertain. The V end lost 2 bases, the J end lost 5 bases, and 4 bases lay between the germline ends. The CDR3 has 11 amino acids. Germline CDR1 and CDR2: MNHEY and SVGEGT. DNA for the CDR3: TGTGCCAGCAGTTACCTAGACGAGCAGTACTTC. Its protein product is CASSYLDEQYF.

The chain links TRBV7-8 to TRBJ2-7; possible D gene TRBD2, 6 bases. The CDR3 contains 11 residues. Germline assignment: CDR1 SGHVS and CDR2 FQNEAQ. V lost 5 bases and J lost 7, with 9 bases in between. The CDR3 here is CASSPGTEQYF. The DNA for the CDR3 is TGTGCCAGCAGCCCCGGGACTGAGCAGTACTTC.

The V and J genes are TRBV2 and TRBJ2-5; TRBD1 matches 12 bases. Trimming cost V 5 bases and J 5 bases; bases outside gene matches: 6. The CDR3 spans 15 residues. Germline CDR1 is SNHLY and CDR2 is FYNNEI. The CDR3 sequence is CASSNRDRGRETQYF. The CDR3 DNA reads as TGTGCCAGCAGTAACCGGGACAGGGGGCGTGAGACCCAGTACTTC.

The chain carries TRBV9 and TRBJ1-2, with TRBD1 as a possible D gene (6 bases). Germline-derived CDR1 and CDR2 are SGDLS and YYNGEE. The CDR3 extends over 13 amino acids. Deletions cut 4 bases from V and 4 bases from J, with 11 bases between. The CDR3 reads CASSPDSTYGYTF. The CDR3 nucleotides are TGTGCCAGCAGCCCGGACAGTACCTATGGCTACACCTTC.

This chain connects TRBV28 to TRBJ2-7; 9 bases align to TRBD2. Trimming at V came to 4 bases and at J to 2 bases, leaving 18 bases not matched to a gene. The CDR3 sequence is 19 residues long. The germline V gene encodes CDR1 MDHEN and CDR2 SYDVKM. CDR3 amino acids: CASSSPGLAQPSRAYEQYF. CDR3 nucleotide sequence: TGTGCCAGCAGTTCACCGGGACTAGCTCAACCCAGTAGGGCCTACGAGCAGTACTTC.

The chain has TRBV11-2 and TRBJ2-1; 9 bases are a match to TRBD1. The J segment lost 4 bases and the V segment lost 1 base, leaving 2 bases of the junction unmatched. CDR3 size: 15 residues. Germline CDR1 SGHAT, CDR2 FQNNGV. The CDR3 protein is CASSLGGTGYNEQFF. The CDR3 region has the DNA TGTGCCAGCAGCTTAGGAGGGACAGGGTACAATGAGCAGTTCTTC.

CDR3 nucleotide sequence: TGCAGCGCTGGGACAGGGAGGGACGAGCAGTACTTC. Its protein product is CSAGTGRDEQYF. The genes are TRBV29-1 and TRBJ2-7; 9 bases fit TRBD1. This CDR3 has 12 residues. Germline V gene lookup returns CDR1 SQVTM and CDR2 ANQGSEA. Trimming cost V 7 bases and J 5 bases; bases outside gene matches: 6.

V and J are TRBV30 and TRBJ2-5, with 8 bases aligning to TRBD2. V dropped 0 bases and J dropped 5; count of bases not matched to a gene: 8. The CDR3 extends over 15 amino acids. Germline V gene data show CDR1 as GTSNPN and CDR2 as SVGIG (reference sequence). In DNA form, the CDR3 reads TGTGCCTGGAGTGTTCCGGGAGGGGTAGGGGAGACCCAGTACTTC. Residues: CAWSVPGGVGETQYF.